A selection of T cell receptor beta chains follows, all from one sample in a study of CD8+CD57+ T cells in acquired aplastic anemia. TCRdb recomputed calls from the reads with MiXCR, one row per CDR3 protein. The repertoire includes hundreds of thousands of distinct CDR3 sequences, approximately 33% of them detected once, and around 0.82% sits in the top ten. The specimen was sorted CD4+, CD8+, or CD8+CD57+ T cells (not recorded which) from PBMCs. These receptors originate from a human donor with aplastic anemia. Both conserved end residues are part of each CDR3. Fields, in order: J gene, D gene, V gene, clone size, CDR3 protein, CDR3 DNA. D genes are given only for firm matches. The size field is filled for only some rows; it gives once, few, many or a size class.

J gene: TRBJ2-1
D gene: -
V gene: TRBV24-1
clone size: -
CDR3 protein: CATSDPGPDYNEQFF
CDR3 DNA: TGTGCCACCAGTGACCCCGGACCGGATTACAATGAGCAGTTCTTC

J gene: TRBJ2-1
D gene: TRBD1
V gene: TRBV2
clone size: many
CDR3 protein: CASRQGGYYNEQFF
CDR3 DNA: TGTGCCAGCAGACAAGGGGGCTATTACAATGAGCAGTTCTTC

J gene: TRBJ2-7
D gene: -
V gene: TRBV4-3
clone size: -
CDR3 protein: CASSHRTNYEQYF
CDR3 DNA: TGCGCCAGCAGCCACCGCACTAACTACGAGCAGTACTTC

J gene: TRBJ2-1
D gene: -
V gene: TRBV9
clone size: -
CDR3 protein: CASSVVPDTLSYNERFF
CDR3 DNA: TGTGCCAGCAGCGTAGTTCCGGACACCTTATCCTACAATGAGCGGTTCTTC

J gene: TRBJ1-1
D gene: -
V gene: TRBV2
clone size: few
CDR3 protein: CASSEADRGSDEAFF
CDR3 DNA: TGTGCCAGCAGTGAGGCGGATAGGGGATCCGATGAAGCTTTCTTT

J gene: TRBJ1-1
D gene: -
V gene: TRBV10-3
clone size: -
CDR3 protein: CAISDTEAFF
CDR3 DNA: TGTGCCATCAGTGACACTGAAGCTTTCTTT

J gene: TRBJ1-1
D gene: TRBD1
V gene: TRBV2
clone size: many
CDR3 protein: CASSSGQGSFF
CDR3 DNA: TGTGCCAGCAGTTCGGGACAGGGGTCTTTCTTT

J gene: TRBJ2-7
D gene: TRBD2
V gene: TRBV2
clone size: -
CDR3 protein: CASSQTSGGHYEQYF
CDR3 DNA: TGTGCCAGCAGTCAGACTAGCGGGGGACACTACGAGCAGTACTTC

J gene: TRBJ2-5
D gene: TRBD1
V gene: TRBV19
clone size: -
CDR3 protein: CATRTGGAETQYF
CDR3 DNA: TGTGCCACCAGGACAGGGGGCGCGGAGACCCAGTACTTC

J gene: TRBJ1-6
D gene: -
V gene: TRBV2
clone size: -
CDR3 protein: CASSERGSGSPLHF
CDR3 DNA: TGTGCCAGCAGTGAAAGGGGCTCAGGGTCACCCCTCCACTTT

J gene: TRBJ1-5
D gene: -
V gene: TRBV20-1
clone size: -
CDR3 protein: CSARDLRQGIKYSNQPQHF
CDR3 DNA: TGCAGTGCTAGAGATCTTCGGCAGGGAATTAAGTATAGCAATCAGCCCCAGCATTTT

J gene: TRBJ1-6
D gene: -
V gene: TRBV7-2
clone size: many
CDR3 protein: CASSPNGQTSSLHF
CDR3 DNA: TGTGCCAGCAGCCCTAACGGACAGACTTCGTCCCTCCACTTT

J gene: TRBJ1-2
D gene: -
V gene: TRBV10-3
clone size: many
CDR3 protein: CAISEWTAASYGYTF
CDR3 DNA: TGTGCCATCAGTGAGTGGACGGCCGCCTCCTATGGCTACACCTTC

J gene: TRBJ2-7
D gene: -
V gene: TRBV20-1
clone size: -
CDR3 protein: CSARKGQHEQYF
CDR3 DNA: TGCAGTGCTAGAAAGGGGCAACACGAGCAGTACTTC

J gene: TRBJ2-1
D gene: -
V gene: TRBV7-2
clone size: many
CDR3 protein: CASSSHDSHEQFF
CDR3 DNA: TGTGCCAGCAGCTCCCACGACAGCCATGAGCAGTTCTTC

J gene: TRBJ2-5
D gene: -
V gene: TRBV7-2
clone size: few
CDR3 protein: CASSLETYTSKTQYF
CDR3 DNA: TGTGCCAGCAGCTTAGAAACTTATACCTCGAAGACCCAGTACTTC

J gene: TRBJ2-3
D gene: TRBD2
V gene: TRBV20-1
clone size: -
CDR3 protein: CSAIRTSGSTDTQYF
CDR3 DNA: TGCAGTGCTATCCGTACTAGCGGGAGCACAGATACGCAGTATTTT

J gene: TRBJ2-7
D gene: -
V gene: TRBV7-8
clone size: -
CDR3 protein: CASSLLRVYEQYF
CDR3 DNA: TGTGCCAGCAGCTTACTCAGGGTCTACGAGCAGTACTTC

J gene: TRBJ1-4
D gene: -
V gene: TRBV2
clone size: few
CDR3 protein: CASSDGRAQEKLFF
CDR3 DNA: TGTGCCAGCAGTGATGGCCGGGCTCAGGAAAAACTGTTTTTT

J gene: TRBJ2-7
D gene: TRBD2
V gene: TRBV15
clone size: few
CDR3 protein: CATSRDPAGALYEQYF
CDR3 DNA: TGTGCCACCAGCAGAGATCCAGCGGGAGCACTCTACGAGCAGTACTTC

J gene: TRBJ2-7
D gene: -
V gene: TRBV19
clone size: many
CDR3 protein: CATTLSGLSYEQYF
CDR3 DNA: TGTGCCACCACTTTGTCGGGACTCTCCTACGAGCAGTACTTC

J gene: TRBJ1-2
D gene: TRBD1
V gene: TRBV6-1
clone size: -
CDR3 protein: CASRIPGTDYGYTF
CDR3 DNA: TGTGCCAGCAGGATCCCCGGGACAGATTATGGCTACACCTTC

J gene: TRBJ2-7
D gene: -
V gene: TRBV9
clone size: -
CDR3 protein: CASSVDAGTTYNEQYF
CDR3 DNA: TGTGCCAGCAGCGTAGACGCCGGGACCACCTATAACGAGCAGTACTTC

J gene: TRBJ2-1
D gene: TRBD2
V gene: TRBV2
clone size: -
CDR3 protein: CASSEIRGLAGVFGQFF
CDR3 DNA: TGTGCCAGCAGTGAAATTCGGGGACTAGCGGGAGTATTTGGGCAGTTCTTC

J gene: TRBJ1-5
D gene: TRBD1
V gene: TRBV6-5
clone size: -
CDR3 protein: CASSSGTGIGGQPQHF
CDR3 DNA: TGTGCCAGCAGTTCAGGGACAGGGATTGGGGGGCAGCCCCAGCATTTT

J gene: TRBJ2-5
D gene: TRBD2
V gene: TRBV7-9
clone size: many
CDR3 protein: CASSGLAGEETQYF
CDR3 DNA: TGTGCCAGCAGCGGACTAGCGGGGGAAGAGACCCAGTACTTC

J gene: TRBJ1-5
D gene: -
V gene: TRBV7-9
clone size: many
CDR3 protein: CASSSRNQPQHF
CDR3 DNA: TGTGCCAGCAGCTCCCGGAATCAGCCCCAGCATTTT

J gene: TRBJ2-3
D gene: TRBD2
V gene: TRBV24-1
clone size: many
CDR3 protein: CATSDWTLAAHTDTQYF
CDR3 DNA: TGTGCCACCAGTGATTGGACTCTAGCGGCCCACACAGATACGCAGTATTTT

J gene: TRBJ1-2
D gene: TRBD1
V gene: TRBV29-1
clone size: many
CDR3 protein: CSVGGQGANYGYTF
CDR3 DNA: TGCAGCGTTGGGGGACAGGGGGCTAACTATGGCTACACCTTC

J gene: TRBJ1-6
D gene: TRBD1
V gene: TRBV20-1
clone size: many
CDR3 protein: CSAGGQGKNSPLHF
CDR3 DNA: TGCAGTGCTGGGGGACAGGGAAAAAATTCACCCCTCCACTTT

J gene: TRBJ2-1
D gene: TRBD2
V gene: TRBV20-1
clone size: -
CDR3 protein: CSARDTALAGEQFF
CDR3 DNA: TGCAGTGCTAGAGATACTGCACTAGCGGGAGAGCAGTTCTTC